This paragraph reports one TCR beta chain. Its specificity is unknown. The data were taken from a study of T-cell reconstitution after alpha-beta-depleted transplantation in children. Preparation of the TCRbeta library involved a method that used unique molecular identifiers. MiXCR, run by TCRdb on the PCR reads, gives a single entry per CDR3 protein. The table includes about 980,000 distinct CDR3 sequences, roughly 29% detected once. The V gene lost 6 bases and the J gene lost 4 bases, with 18 bases spanning the gap. CDR1 and CDR2 (germline): ENHRY, SYGVKD. CDR3 size: 15 residues. Study findings and constraints: T-cell counts and diversity at one year following transplant were attributed mainly to newly produced T cells.

The chain is built from TRBV10-3 and TRBJ1-2; tentatively, D is TRBD1 (6 bases). Sequenced material: PBMCs, mostly from graft donor cells, taken 360 days after TCRalphabeta/CD19-depleted stem cell transplant. The receptor comes from a boy less than two years old who had a stem cell transplant for SCID, so the T cells may come from the graft donor. The CDR3: CAISPGTLGGYGYTF. The CDR3 DNA reads as TGTGCCATCAGCCCCGGGACACTGGGCGGCTATGGCTACACCTTC.